A selection of T cell receptor beta chains follows, all from one sample in a study of blood T cell repertoires in COVID-19. Produced via immunoSEQ multiplex PCR; TCRdb's table is partial and in-frame only. The sample shows about 100,000 clones, around 90% of them seen only once. The sequencing sample was made of peripheral blood. Receptors originate from a man between 65 and 85 years old with acute or convalescent COVID-19. Each CDR3 is given with its conserved first and last residue. The D gene is left open where the match is weak. Clone size is stated in some rows and not others, as once, few, many or a class when expanded.

V	length	size	J	D	DNA	CDR3
TRBV7-2	15	NA	TRBJ2-1	TRBD2	TGTGCCAGCAGCTTAGGAGCGGGAGACTACAATGAGCAGTTCTTC	CASSLGAGDYNEQFF
TRBV5-1	18	NA	TRBJ2-1	TRBD1	TGCGCCAGCAGCTTGGCCAAGGGGACAGCGGACAGCTTCAATGAGCAGTTCTTC	CASSLAKGTADSFNEQFF
TRBV28	14	NA	TRBJ2-7	TRBD1	TGTGCCAGCAGTTTAGGGACAGGGTACCGCGAGCAGTACTTC	CASSLGTGYREQYF
TRBV27	14	NA	TRBJ2-2	NA	TGTGCCAGCAGTCCCCCATCCCCCACCGGGGAGCTGTTTTTT	CASSPPSPTGELFF
TRBV5-4	16	NA	TRBJ1-1	TRBD1	TGTGCCAGCAGCTTGGATCAGGGGGCCCTGAACACTGAAGCTTTCTTT	CASSLDQGALNTEAFF
TRBV19	18	NA	TRBJ1-1	NA	TGTGCCAGTAGTATCCCCGATTACAGGGATCGAATGAACACTGAAGCTTTCTTT	CASSIPDYRDRMNTEAFF
TRBV7-2	16	NA	TRBJ2-3	TRBD1	TGTGCCAGCAGCTTAGGCGTTACAGGGGTGGCAGATACGCAGTATTTT	CASSLGVTGVADTQYF
TRBV3-1/TRBV3-2	13	once	TRBJ2-3	NA	TGTGCCAGCAGCCCCCGGACAGTCGATACGCAGTATTTT	CASSPRTVDTQYF
TRBV9	15	NA	TRBJ2-3	TRBD2	TGTGCCAGCAGCGTAGCCCCACTAGCGACAGATACGCAGTATTTT	CASSVAPLATDTQYF
TRBV9	13	NA	TRBJ2-7	NA	TGTGCCAGCAGCCCCGGCGGAGGGACGGAGCAGTACTTC	CASSPGGGTEQYF